A single sample gave rise to the 8 T cell receptor beta chains below, sequenced in a study of CD8 T cells in ankylosing spondylitis. TCRdb processed the 5' RACE reads anew with MiXCR; each CDR3 protein has one entry. The repertoire includes a few hundred thousand distinct CDR3 sequences, about 20% of them detected once, and approximately 33% sits in the top ten. The material sequenced was blood, either unsorted or a sorted T cell fraction (not recorded which). All receptors derive from a male donor with ankylosing spondylitis or in good health (not recorded which).

The chain uses TRBV18 and TRBJ2-2; D might be TRBD1 (6 bases). V lost 1 base and J 2 bases, leaving 11 bases between the germline ends. CDR3 length: 16 residues. Germline assignment: CDR1 KGHSH and CDR2 LQKENI. CDR3 DNA sequence: TGTGCCAGCTCACCACGGACAGAGACCAACACCGGGGAGCTGTTTTTT. Residues: CASSPRTETNTGELFF.

This clonotype was seen many times. This chain uses TRBV24-1 with TRBJ2-7; D tentatively reads TRBD1 or TRBD2 (5 bases each). Per germline, CDR1 KGHDR and CDR2 SFDVKD. Deletions cut 5 bases from V and 2 bases from J, with 12 bases between. CDR3 length equals 14 residues. CDR3 nucleotides: TGTGCCACCAGTGGGGACGAGTTCCCCTACGAGCAGTACTTC. It translates to CATSGDEFPYEQYF.

The chain links TRBV20-1 to TRBJ2-7, with 8 positions matching TRBD1. The V gene's germline CDR1 is DFQATT and CDR2 SNEGSKA (reference sequence). The trim removed 4 bases at V and 4 bases at J, leaving 3 bases unmatched. The CDR3 totals 12 residues. The CDR3 here is CSATGGGYEQYF. Here the CDR3 DNA reads TGCAGTGCTACAGGGGGCGGGTACGAGCAGTACTTC.

This clonotype was detected ten times or more. The J gene is TRBJ1-2, the V gene TRBV5-4, with D unclear. Trimming shortened V by 0 bases and J by 8 bases, and 8 bases separated the two germline ends. The CDR3 is 12 amino acids. Looked up from germline, CDR1 is SGHNT and CDR2 is YYREEE (reference sequence). CDR3 bases: TGTGCCAGCAGCTTGGGGATAGACGGCTACACCTTC. Amino acid sequence: CASSLGIDGYTF.

Ten or more counts support this clonotype. This chain links TRBV12-3 or TRBV12-4 with TRBJ2-1, with 7 bases matching TRBD2. J was trimmed by 5 bases and V by 6 bases; bases with no gene match: 4. This CDR3 has 13 amino acids. The CDR3 region has the DNA TGTGCCAGCAGGTCCGGGACTAACAATGAGCAGTTCTTC. It translates to CASRSGTNNEQFF.

The V and J genes are TRBV9 and TRBJ2-7; perhaps TRBD2 as D (5 bases). There are 12 residues in the CDR3. Trimming shortened V by 2 bases and J by 7 bases, and 10 bases separated the two germline ends. From germline, CDR1 is SGDLS and CDR2 YYNGEE. The CDR3 region is CASSVTSGEQYF. CDR3 DNA: TGTGCCAGCAGCGTCACCTCGGGAGAGCAGTACTTC. The entire variable domain, with the rest obtained from reference TRBV9 and TRBJ2-7, is as follows: DSGVTQTPKHLITATGQRVTLRCSPRSGDLSVYWYQQSLDQGLQFLIQYYNGEERAKGNILERFSAQQFPDLHSELNLSSLELGDSALYFCASSVTSGEQYFGPGTRLTVT.

This clonotype was observed at least ten times. This chain joins TRBV7-3 and TRBJ2-1; D remains ambiguous. CDR3 length: 13 amino acids. V was cut by 5 bases and J by 8 bases, with 13 bases left in between. Germline CDR1 and CDR2: SGHTA and FQGTGA. The CDR3 DNA follows: TGTGCCAGCAGCAGGTTGTTAGTCGATGAGCAGTTCTTC. It is translated as CASSRLLVDEQFF.

The table lists this clonotype with many counts. The chain links TRBV12-3 or TRBV12-4 to TRBJ2-1; no firm D call. The V and J ends lost 6 bases and 5 bases respectively, with 11 bases between them. The CDR3 contains 13 residues. Here the CDR3 DNA reads TGTGCCAGCAGCCGGATCCAGCACAATGAGCAGTTCTTC. This sequence encodes CASSRIQHNEQFF.